This T cell receptor (beta chain) was sequenced in a study of T cells in Graves' hyperthyroidism and ophthalmopathy. Regions amplified from RNA transcripts were the TCR beta CDR3 regions. The primer set for the first-round RT-PCR of the TCR CDR3 was HTBI. TCRdb fed the multiplex PCR reads into MiXCR, producing one record per CDR3 protein. The sample yields 650,000 to 850,000 distinct CDR3 sequences, 15% to 20% seen once. The ends lost 6 bases at V and 6 bases at J; junction bases unmatched: 13. Germline V gives CDR1 MNHNS, CDR2 SASEGT. This CDR3 has 15 residues. The table lists this clonotype with a few counts.

This TCR was sampled from a woman aged 45-65 years with Graves' hyperthyroidism that later progressed to Graves' ophthalmopathy. Sequenced: blood. The rearrangement uses TRBV6-1 and TRBJ1-1; TRBD1 matches at 7 bases. As DNA, the CDR3 is TGTGCCAGCAGCATACTAGGGGGCGCGGGGCCTGAAGCTTTCTTT. As protein: CASSILGGAGPEAFF.